These 25 T cell receptor beta chains were all obtained from the same sample, sequenced in a study of blood T cell repertoires in COVID-19. This table comes from immunoSEQ multiplex PCR, and its TCRdb copy is limited to in-frame clones, with some not included. Here the sample spans about 160,000 clones, more than 70% being singletons. Sequencing was carried out using peripheral blood. Source of these receptors: an elderly woman with active or convalescent COVID-19.

This clone was detected a few times. The chain uses TRBV2 and TRBJ1-5, with D possibly being TRBD1 (5 bases). The V end was cut by 5 bases, the J end by 0 bases, with 8 bases between. CDR1 is SNHLY and CDR2 is FYNNEI in the germline V gene. The CDR3 covers 14 residues. CDR3 region: CASSRQLSNQPQHF. CDR3 in DNA: TGTGCCAGCAGTCGACAGCTTAGCAATCAGCCCCAGCATTTT.

The chain couples TRBV5-1 to TRBJ2-1, with 7 positions matching TRBD1. Germline V gives CDR1 SGHRS, CDR2 YFSETQ. This CDR3 is 15 amino acids long. V lost 7 bases, J lost 0 bases, and 7 bases stayed unmatched. CDR3 sequence: CASGRGPSSYNEQFF. CDR3 sequence (DNA): TGCGCCAGCGGTAGGGGGCCGAGCTCCTACAATGAGCAGTTCTTC.

The chain employs TRBV19 and TRBJ1-5; 11 bases align to TRBD1. The V and J ends lost 9 bases and 2 bases, in that order; junction bases with no gene match: 15. CDR3 size: 18 residues. Germline V gene data show CDR1 as LNHDA and CDR2 as SQIVND (reference sequence). As DNA, the CDR3 is TGTGCCAGCAATGGGGACAGGGGGTGGGAAGGCGGCAATCAGCCCCAGCATTTT. This codes for CASNGDRGWEGGNQPQHF.

The chain's CDR3 is CATKSTGRGANVLTF. The CDR3 nucleotides read TGTGCCACCAAGTCAACAGGGAGAGGGGCCAACGTCCTGACTTTC. The chain uses TRBV28 and TRBJ2-6, with TRBD1 as a possible D gene (6 bases). The CDR3 spans 15 residues. Germline lookup yields CDR1 MDHEN and CDR2 SYDVKM. The V and J ends lost 10 bases and 4 bases respectively, with 17 bases between them.

This sequence joins TRBV6-5 and TRBJ1-2, with 7 bases matching TRBD1. CDR1 is MNHEY and CDR2 is SVGAGI in the germline V gene. This CDR3 spans 13 amino acids. V was pared by 6 bases and J by 4 bases, with 5 bases of the junction left unmatched. CDR3 loop: CASRETGIYGYTF. For the CDR3, the DNA is TGTGCCAGCAGGGAGACAGGGATCTATGGCTACACCTTC.

The V gene is TRBV9, the J gene TRBJ2-1, with 9 bases fitting TRBD1. Germline CDR1 reads SGDLS; CDR2 reads YYNGEE. After removal of 0 bases from V and 6 bases from J, the junction contained 7 bases not matched to a gene. This CDR3 has 16 residues. The chain's CDR3 is CASSVAGTGFPNEQFF. DNA for the CDR3: TGTGCCAGCAGCGTAGCCGGGACAGGGTTCCCCAATGAGCAGTTCTTC. Using reference TRBV9 and TRBJ2-1 for the parts outside the CDR3, the full variable domain is DSGVTQTPKHLITATGQRVTLRCSPRSGDLSVYWYQQSLDQGLQFLIQYYNGEERAKGNILERFSAQQFPDLHSELNLSSLELGDSALYFCASSVAGTGFPNEQFFGPGTRLTVL.

The chain carries TRBV2 and TRBJ2-1; 7 bases align to TRBD1. Germline V gene sequence: CDR1 SNHLY, CDR2 FYNNEI. J lost 4 bases, V lost 6 bases, and 3 bases had no gene match. The CDR3 loop spans 13 amino acids. This CDR3 is CASSLTGYNEQFF. CDR3 coding DNA: TGTGCCAGCAGCCTGACAGGGTACAATGAGCAGTTCTTC.

The rearrangement uses TRBV5-1 and TRBJ2-7, with D possibly matching TRBD1 (5 bases). Trimming took off 0 bases at V and 6 bases at J, with 10 bases between the two ends. Germline CDR1 reads SGHRS; CDR2 reads YFSETQ. The CDR3 runs 13 residues. CDR3 sequence (DNA): TGCGCCAGCAGCTTGGAAGAAAGGGGCGAGCAGTACTTC. Protein sequence: CASSLEERGEQYF. Variable domain in full (rest from reference TRBV5-1 and TRBJ2-7): KAGVTQTPRYLIKTRGQQVTLSCSPISGHRSVSWYQQTPGQGLQFLFEYFSETQRNKGNFPGRFSGRQFSNSRSEMNVSTLELGDSALYLCASSLEERGEQYFGPGTRLTVT.

This clone was observed once. The genes are TRBV19 and TRBJ1-1; tentatively, D is TRBD1 (5 bases). Per germline, CDR1 LNHDA and CDR2 SQIVND (reference sequence). Trimming left V 3 bases short and J 11 bases short, with 13 bases between. CDR3 length: 12 residues. The DNA for the CDR3 is TGTGCCAGTAGTATCGTGGGGGGGACCGCTTTCTTT. It codes for CASSIVGGTAFF.

This rearrangement joins TRBV30 to TRBJ1-4, with TRBD1 matching 10 bases. Germline CDR1 GTSNPN, CDR2 SVGIG (reference sequence). V was clipped by 5 bases and J by 4 bases; unmatched bases: 1. The CDR3 totals 13 residues. CDR3 coding DNA: TGTGCCTGGGGGACAGGGGTTAATGAAAAACTGTTTTTT. Translated: CAWGTGVNEKLFF.

The gene calls are TRBV19 and TRBJ2-1; TRBD2 agrees at 10 bases. CDR1 and CDR2 (germline): LNHDA, SQIVND (reference sequence). This CDR3 comprises 15 residues. Unmatched junction bases numbered 9, after V lost 5 bases and J lost 8 bases. The CDR3 DNA sequence: TGTGCCAGTAGTCCCACTAGCGGGATGATGTATGAGCAGTTCTTC. It codes for CASSPTSGMMYEQFF.

This clone was picked up many times. V is TRBV19 and J is TRBJ1-5, with TRBD1 matching over 7 bases. In germline, CDR1 is LNHDA, CDR2 SQIVND (reference sequence). V was clipped by 6 bases and J by 1 base; unmatched bases: 6. This CDR3 has 15 amino acids. CDR3 in DNA: TGTGCCAGTAGGACTACAGGGGCGAGCAATCAGCCCCAGCATTTT. This encodes CASRTTGASNQPQHF. The whole variable domain, filled in from reference TRBV19 and TRBJ1-5, reads DGGITQSPKYLFRKEGQNVTLSCEQNLNHDAMYWYRQDPGQGLRLIYYSQIVNDFQKGDIAEGYSVSREKKESFPLTVTSAQKNPTAFYLCASRTTGASNQPQHFGDGTRLSIL.

This clone was observed a few times. The chain has TRBV3-1 (or the pseudogene TRBV3-2) and TRBJ1-3; 10 bases agree with TRBD1. V lost 4 bases to trimming and J lost 0 bases; unmatched junction nucleotides: 3. Germline CDR1 and CDR2: LGHDT and YNNKEL (reference sequence). This CDR3 comprises 16 residues. As DNA, the CDR3 is TGTGCCAGCAGCCTCGGACAGGGGGACTCTGGAAACACCATATATTTT. It yields the protein CASSLGQGDSGNTIYF.

The gene calls are TRBV7-3 and TRBJ1-5; TRBD1 agrees at 7 bases. This CDR3 has 17 amino acids. V dropped 4 bases and J dropped 2; count of bases not matched to a gene: 11. Germline V CDR1 and CDR2: SGHTA, FQGTGA. The CDR3 DNA reads TGTGCCAGCAGCTGGGGCGGACAGGACGTCCGCAATCAGCCCCAGCATTTT. Translation gives CASSWGGQDVRNQPQHF.

In regard to this clone: At one end, the junction sequence differs from germline, possibly due to a read error. The rearrangement joins TRBV5-8 to TRBJ2-3; possible D gene TRBD2, 5 bases. CDR1 SGHTS and CDR2 YDEGEE come from the germline V gene. The CDR3 is 16 amino acids. CDR3 sequence (DNA): TGTGCCAGCAGCTGGTTCGTTGGCTCTAGCACAAATACGCAGTATTTT. Amino acids: CASSWFVGSSTNTQYF.

The chain combines TRBV24-1 with TRBJ1-1; no clear D gene. Deletions cut 8 bases from V and 1 base from J, with 10 bases between. This CDR3 region has 13 residues. Germline V gene data show CDR1 as KGHDR and CDR2 as SFDVKD. CDR3 residues: CATKNPGNTEAFF. The DNA for the CDR3 is TGTGCCACCAAGAATCCGGGGAACACTGAAGCTTTCTTT.

The V gene is TRBV7-3, the J gene TRBJ2-6; 7 bases align to TRBD2. Unmatched junction bases numbered 10, after V lost 9 bases and J lost 2 bases. Germline CDR1 reads SGHTA; CDR2 reads FQGTGA. CDR3 length: 16 residues. As DNA, the CDR3 is TGTGCCAGTTCCAAGTGGGCGGGAGCTGGGGCCAACGTCCTGACTTTC. It yields the protein CASSKWAGAGANVLTF.

CDR3 amino acids: CASSEGPGQSGYGYTF. In nucleotides, the CDR3 is TGTGCCAGCAGTGAGGGACCGGGACAGTCCGGCTATGGCTACACCTTC. This rearrangement joins TRBV6-1 to TRBJ1-2, with 7 bases matching TRBD1. The CDR3 consists of 16 residues. Per germline, CDR1 MNHNS and CDR2 SASEGT. V trimming: 3 bases; J trimming: 4 bases; junction bases outside the gene matches: 11.

The CDR3 loop reads CASQIQGADTQYF. The CDR3 DNA sequence: TGCGCCAGCCAAATACAGGGTGCAGATACGCAGTATTTT. The V call is TRBV5-1, the J call TRBJ2-3, with D tentatively TRBD1 (6 bases). CDR3 size: 13 residues. Germline CDR1 and CDR2: SGHRS and YFSETQ. Trimming removed 7 bases from V and 4 bases from J, with 13 bases in between.

This chain connects TRBV5-6 to TRBJ2-2; TRBD2 matches 10 bases. Germline assignment: CDR1 SGHDT and CDR2 YYEEEE. This CDR3 is 16 amino acids long. The V and J ends lost 5 bases and 5 bases, in that order; junction bases with no gene match: 9. CDR3 in amino acids: CASSLSGRGYTGELFF. CDR3 DNA: TGTGCCAGCAGTTTGAGCGGGAGGGGGTATACCGGGGAGCTGTTTTTT.

This rearrangement joins TRBV5-8 to TRBJ2-2; 7 bases match TRBD2. The CDR3 totals 18 residues. Germline assignment: CDR1 SGHTS and CDR2 YDEGEE. V shed 0 bases and J 4 bases; nucleotides not matched to a gene: 12. Here the CDR3 reads CASSLGMAGDVGTGELFF. The CDR3 DNA is TGTGCCAGCAGCTTGGGAATGGCGGGAGATGTGGGCACCGGGGAGCTGTTTTTT. The whole variable domain, remainder taken from reference TRBV5-8 and TRBJ2-2, is EAGVTQSPTHLIKTRGQQATLRCSPISGHTSVYWYQQALGLGLQFLLWYDEGEERNRGNFPPRFSGRQFPNYSSELNVNALELEDSALYLCASSLGMAGDVGTGELFFGEGSRLTVL.

The chain couples TRBV6-5 to TRBJ1-1; maybe TRBD1 (5 bases). Germline values: CDR1 MNHEY, CDR2 SVGAGI. With 7 bases removed from V and 2 bases from J, the gap between germline ends came to 14 bases. The CDR3 has 14 residues. CDR3 sequence reads: CASTPLQGNTEAFF. CDR3 in DNA: TGTGCCAGCACCCCCCTTCAGGGCAACACTGAAGCTTTCTTT.

The chain employs TRBV28 and TRBJ1-2, with 10 nucleotides matching TRBD1. Trimming removed 6 bases from V and 1 base from J; junction bases left unmatched: 2. This CDR3 comprises 14 residues. The germline V gene encodes CDR1 MDHEN and CDR2 SYDVKM. The DNA of the CDR3 is TGTGCCAGCAGGCGGACAGGGGGTAACTATGGCTACACCTTC. The encoded protein is CASRRTGGNYGYTF.

V and J are TRBV30 and TRBJ1-1; D not resolved. This CDR3 region has 13 residues. Trimming took 0 bases from V and 5 from J, leaving 10 bases between them. Germline lookup yields CDR1 GTSNPN and CDR2 SVGIG (reference sequence). The CDR3 nucleotides are TGTGCCTGGAGTGTAGGGAGATGGACTGAAGCTTTCTTT. Amino acid sequence: CAWSVGRWTEAFF.

The J gene is TRBJ2-1, the V gene TRBV15; TRBD2 aligns across 7 bases. V lost 0 bases to trimming and J lost 6 bases; unmatched junction nucleotides: 5. The CDR3 extends over 15 amino acids. Per germline, CDR1 LNHNV and CDR2 YYDKDF (reference sequence). The CDR3 DNA reads as TGTGCCACCAGCAGAGATGGACTAGGAGCCAATGAGCAGTTCTTC. It encodes CATSRDGLGANEQFF.